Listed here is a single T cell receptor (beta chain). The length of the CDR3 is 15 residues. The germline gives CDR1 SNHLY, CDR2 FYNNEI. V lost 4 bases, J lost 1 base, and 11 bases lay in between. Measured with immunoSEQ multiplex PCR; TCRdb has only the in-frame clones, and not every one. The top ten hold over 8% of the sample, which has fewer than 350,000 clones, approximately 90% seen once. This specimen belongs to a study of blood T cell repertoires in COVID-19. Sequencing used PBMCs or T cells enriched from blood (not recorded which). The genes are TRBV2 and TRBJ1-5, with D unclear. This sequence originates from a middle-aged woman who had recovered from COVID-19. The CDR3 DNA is TGTGCCAGCAGTGGTCCGGGGTTGAGCAATCAGCCCCAGCATTTT. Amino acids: CASSGPGLSNQPQHF.